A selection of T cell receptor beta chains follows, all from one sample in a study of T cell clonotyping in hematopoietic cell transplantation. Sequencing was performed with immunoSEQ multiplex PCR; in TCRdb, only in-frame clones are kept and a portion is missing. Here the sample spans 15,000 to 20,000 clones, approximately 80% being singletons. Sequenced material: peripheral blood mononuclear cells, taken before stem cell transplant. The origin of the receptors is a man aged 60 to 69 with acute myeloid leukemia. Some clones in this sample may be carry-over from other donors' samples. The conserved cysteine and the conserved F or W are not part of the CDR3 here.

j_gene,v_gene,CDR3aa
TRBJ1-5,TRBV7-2,ASSLRPNPQH
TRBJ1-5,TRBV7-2,ASSPDKFNQPQH
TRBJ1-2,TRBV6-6,ASSSLNTGMHGYT
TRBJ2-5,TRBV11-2,ASSLFQTEGQETQY
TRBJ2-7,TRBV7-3,ASSSPGLASDEQY
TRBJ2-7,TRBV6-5,ASSLGLAGPYEQY
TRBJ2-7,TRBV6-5,ASSYTNTGSEQY
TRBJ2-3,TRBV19,ASKQRGGTDTQY
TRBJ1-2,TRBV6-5,ASSYGQDNYGYT
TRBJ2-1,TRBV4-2,ASSPEVEGGARNEQF
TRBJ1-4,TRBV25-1,ASKRGWYEKLF
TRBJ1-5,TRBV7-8,ASSLAQQGGRPQH
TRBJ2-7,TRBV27,ASSSPLEGRIEQY
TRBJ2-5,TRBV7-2,ASSLVGEASETQY
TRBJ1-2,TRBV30,AWSTGMSNYGYT
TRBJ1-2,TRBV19,ASSAGQSLT
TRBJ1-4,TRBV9,ASTLNGRTEEKLF
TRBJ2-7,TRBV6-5,ASSPEQGERYEQY
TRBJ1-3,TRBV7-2,ASSLVGETGNTIY
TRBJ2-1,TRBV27,ASSDEVYNEQF
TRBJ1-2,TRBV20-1,SVQGFGYT
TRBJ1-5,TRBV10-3,AIRDGGAPNQPQH
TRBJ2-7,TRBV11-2,ASSFLIVPPYEQY
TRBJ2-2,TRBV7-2,ASSSGTGGTLSGELF